The entry below gives a single TCR beta chain sequence along with its context. These data come from a study of blood T cell repertoires in COVID-19. Study context: Specimens from acute and convalescent COVID-19 originated in the United States, Italy and Spain. T cells, B-cell-depleted T cells, or PBMCs supplied cDNA or gDNA.

In the original processing: Using reference gene primer amplification, nucleated cell counts were estimated. The data were produced by immunoSEQ multiplex PCR, yet TCRdb's version contains in-frame clones alone and is incomplete. That table is the source of V, J and clone size, and D and trimming were worked out from the DNA. The table lists 200,000 or so clones, approximately 84% of them singletons, with 1.9% in the top ten. The sequence was collected from a man aged 35-49 years with active or convalescent COVID-19. Material for sequencing was peripheral blood.

CDR3 nucleotides: TGTGCCAGCTCACCGGCTTTGGACAGGCCTTCTGAAGCTTTCTTT. Its protein product is CASSPALDRPSEAFF. V and J are TRBV18 and TRBJ1-1, with 7 nucleotides matching TRBD1. V lost 3 bases, J lost 6 bases, and 10 bases stayed unmatched. This CDR3 comprises 15 residues. Germline V gene lookup returns CDR1 KGHSH and CDR2 LQKENI.